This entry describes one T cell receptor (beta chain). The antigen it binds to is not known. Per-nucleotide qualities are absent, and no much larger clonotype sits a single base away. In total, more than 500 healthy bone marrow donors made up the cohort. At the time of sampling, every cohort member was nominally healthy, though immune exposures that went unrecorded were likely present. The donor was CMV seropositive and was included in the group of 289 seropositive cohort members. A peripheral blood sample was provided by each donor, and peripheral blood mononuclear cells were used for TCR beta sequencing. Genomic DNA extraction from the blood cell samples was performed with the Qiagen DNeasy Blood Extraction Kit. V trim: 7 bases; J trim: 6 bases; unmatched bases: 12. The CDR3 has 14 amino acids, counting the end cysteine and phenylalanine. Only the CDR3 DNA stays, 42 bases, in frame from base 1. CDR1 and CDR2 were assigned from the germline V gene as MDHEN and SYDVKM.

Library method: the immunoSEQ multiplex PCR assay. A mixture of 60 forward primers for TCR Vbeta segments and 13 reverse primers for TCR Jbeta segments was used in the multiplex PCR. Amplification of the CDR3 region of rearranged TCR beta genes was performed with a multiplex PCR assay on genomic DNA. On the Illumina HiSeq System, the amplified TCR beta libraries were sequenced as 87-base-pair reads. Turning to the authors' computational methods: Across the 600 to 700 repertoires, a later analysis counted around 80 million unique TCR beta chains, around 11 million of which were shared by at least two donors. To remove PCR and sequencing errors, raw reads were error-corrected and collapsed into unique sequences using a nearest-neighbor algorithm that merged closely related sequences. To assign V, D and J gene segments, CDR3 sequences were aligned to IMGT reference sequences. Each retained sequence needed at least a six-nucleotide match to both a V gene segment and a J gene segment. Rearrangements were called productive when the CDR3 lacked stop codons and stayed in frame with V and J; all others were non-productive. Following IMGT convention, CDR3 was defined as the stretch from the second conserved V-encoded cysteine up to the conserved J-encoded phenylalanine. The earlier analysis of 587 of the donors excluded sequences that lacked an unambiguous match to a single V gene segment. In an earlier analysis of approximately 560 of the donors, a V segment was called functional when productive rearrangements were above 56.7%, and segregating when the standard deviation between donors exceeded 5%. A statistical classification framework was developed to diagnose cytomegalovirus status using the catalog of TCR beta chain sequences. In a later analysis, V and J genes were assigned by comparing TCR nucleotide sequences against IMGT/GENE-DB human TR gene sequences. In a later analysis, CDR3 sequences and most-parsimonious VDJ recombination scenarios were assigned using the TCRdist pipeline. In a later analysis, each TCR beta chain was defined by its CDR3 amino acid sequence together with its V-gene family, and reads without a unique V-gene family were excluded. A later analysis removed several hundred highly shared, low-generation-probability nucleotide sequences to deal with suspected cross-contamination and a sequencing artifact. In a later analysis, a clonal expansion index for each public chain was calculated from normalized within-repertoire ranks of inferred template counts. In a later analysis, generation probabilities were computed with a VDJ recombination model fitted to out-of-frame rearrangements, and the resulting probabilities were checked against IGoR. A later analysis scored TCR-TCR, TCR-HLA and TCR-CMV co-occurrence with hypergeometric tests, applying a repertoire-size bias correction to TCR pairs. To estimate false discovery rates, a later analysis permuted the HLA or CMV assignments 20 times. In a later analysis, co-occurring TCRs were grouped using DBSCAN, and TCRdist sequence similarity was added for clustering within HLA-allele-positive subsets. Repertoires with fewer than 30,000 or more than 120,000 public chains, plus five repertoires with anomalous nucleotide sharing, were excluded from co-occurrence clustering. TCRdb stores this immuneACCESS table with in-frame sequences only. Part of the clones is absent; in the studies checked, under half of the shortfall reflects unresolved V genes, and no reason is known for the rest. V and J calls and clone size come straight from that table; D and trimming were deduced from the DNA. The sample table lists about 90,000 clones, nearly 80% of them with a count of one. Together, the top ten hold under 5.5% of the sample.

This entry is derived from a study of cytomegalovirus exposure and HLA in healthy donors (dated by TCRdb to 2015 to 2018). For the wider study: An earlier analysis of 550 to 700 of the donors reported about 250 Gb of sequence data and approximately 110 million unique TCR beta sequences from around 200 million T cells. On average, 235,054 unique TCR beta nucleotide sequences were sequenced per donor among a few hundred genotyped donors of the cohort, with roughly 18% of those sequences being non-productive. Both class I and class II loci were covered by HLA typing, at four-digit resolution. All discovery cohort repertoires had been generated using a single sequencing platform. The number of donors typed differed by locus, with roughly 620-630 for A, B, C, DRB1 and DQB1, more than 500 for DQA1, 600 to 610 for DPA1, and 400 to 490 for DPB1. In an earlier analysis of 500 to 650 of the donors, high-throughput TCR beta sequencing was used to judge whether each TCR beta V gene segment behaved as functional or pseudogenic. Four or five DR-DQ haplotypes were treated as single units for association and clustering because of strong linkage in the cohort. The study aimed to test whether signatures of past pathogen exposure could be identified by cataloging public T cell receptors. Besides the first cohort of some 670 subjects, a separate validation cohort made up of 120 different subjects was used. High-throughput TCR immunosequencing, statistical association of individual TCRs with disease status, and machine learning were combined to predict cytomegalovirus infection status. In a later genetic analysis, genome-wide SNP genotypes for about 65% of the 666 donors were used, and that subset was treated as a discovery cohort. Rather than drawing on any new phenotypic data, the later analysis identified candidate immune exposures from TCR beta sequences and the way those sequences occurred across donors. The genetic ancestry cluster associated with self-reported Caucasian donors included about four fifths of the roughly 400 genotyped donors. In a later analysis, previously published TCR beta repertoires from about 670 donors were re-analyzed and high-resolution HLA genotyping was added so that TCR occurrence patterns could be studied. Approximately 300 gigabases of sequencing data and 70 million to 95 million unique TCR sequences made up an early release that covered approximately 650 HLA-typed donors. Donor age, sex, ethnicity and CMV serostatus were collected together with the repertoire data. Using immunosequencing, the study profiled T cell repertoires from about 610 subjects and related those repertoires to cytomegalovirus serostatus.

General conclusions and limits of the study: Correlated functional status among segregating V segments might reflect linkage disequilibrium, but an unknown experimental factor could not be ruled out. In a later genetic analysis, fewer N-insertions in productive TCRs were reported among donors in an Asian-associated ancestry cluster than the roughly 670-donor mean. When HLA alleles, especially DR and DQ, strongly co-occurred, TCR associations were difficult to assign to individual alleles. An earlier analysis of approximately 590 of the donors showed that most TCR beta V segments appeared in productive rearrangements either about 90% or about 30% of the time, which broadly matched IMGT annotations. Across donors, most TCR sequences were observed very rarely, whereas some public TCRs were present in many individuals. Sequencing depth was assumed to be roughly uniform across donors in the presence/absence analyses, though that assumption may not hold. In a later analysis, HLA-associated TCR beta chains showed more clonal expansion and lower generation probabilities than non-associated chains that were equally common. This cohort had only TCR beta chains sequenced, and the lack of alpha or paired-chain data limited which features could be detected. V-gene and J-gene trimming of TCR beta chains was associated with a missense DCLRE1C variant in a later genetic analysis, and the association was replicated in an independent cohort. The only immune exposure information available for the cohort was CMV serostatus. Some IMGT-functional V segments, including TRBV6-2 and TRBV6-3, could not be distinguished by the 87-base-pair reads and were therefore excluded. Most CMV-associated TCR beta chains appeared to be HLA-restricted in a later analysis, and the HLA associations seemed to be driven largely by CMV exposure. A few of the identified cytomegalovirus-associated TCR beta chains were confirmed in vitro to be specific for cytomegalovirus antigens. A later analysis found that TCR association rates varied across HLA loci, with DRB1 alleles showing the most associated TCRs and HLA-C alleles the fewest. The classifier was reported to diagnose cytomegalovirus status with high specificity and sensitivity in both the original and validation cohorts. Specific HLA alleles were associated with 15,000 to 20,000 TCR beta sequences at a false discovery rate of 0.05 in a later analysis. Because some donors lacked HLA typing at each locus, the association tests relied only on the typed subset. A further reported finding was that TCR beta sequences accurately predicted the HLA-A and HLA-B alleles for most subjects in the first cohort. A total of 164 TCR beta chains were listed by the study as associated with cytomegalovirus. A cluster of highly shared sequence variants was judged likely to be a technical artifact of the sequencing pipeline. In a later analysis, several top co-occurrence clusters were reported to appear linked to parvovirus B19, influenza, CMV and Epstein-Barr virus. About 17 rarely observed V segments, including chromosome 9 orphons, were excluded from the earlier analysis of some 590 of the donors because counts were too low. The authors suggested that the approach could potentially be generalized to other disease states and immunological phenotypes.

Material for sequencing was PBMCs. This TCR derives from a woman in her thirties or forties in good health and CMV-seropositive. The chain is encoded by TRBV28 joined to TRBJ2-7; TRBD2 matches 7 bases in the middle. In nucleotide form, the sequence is TGTGCCAGCAAGGAGCACGGGACGGGAGGCGAGCAGTACTTC. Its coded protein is CASKEHGTGGEQYF.